The next 13 T cell receptor beta chains were all read from a single sample in a study of technical replicates of blood from several donors. Clones were read by immunoSEQ multiplex PCR, and TCRdb kept only the in-frame ones, dropping some. This table holds approximately 15,000 clones, over 70% found once. Sequenced input: PBMCs. The receptors were sampled from a human donor in good health.

The chain has TRBV29-1 and TRBJ2-7; TRBD1 agrees at 7 bases. Trimming took 5 bases from V and 3 from J; bases not matched to a gene: 7. The germline CDR1 and CDR2 sequences are SQVTM and ANQGSEA. CDR3 length: 13 residues. CDR3 protein: CSVQDRYNYEQYF. CDR3 in DNA: TGCAGCGTTCAGGACAGGTATAACTACGAGCAGTACTTC.

The CDR3 region is CASGAGPGNTIYF. In DNA form, the CDR3 reads TGTGCCAGCGGAGCGGGGCCTGGAAACACCATATATTTT. This rearrangement joins TRBV6-1 to TRBJ1-3, with a weak D call TRBD1 (5 bases). There are 13 residues in the CDR3. Germline V CDR1 and CDR2: MNHNS, SASEGT. Trimming took 8 bases from V and 2 from J, leaving 10 bases between them.

The chain couples TRBV29-1 to TRBJ2-5; perhaps TRBD1 as D (5 bases). Germline V gene sequence: CDR1 SQVTM, CDR2 ANQGSEA. V dropped 3 bases and J dropped 2 bases, with 10 bases sitting between them. The CDR3 sequence is 13 residues long. CDR3 protein: CSVDGAAQETQYF. CDR3 in DNA: TGCAGCGTTGATGGGGCGGCACAAGAGACCCAGTACTTC.

V and J are TRBV6-5 and TRBJ1-2; 7 nucleotides match TRBD1. J gave up 4 bases and V 6 bases, and 8 bases lay outside the gene matches. The germline V gene encodes CDR1 MNHEY and CDR2 SVGAGI. The CDR3 spans 14 residues. The CDR3 nucleotides are TGTGCCAGCAGACCCGGACAGGAGATCTATGGCTACACCTTC. Its protein is CASRPGQEIYGYTF.

The genes are TRBV5-6 and TRBJ2-6; 7 bases agree with TRBD1. With 4 bases clipped from V and 2 bases from J, the junction kept 3 bases outside the gene matches. Per the germline V gene, CDR1 is SGHDT and CDR2 is YYEEEE. The CDR3 has 15 residues. DNA for the CDR3: TGTGCCAGCAGCCCCACAGGGGCTGGGGCCAACGTCCTGACTTTC. Translated: CASSPTGAGANVLTF. The complete variable domain, with remaining parts taken from reference TRBV5-6 and TRBJ2-6, reads DAGVTQSPTHLIKTRGQQVTLRCSPKSGHDTVSWYQQALGQGPQFIFQYYEEEERQRGNFPDRFSGHQFPNYSSELNVNALLLGDSALYLCASSPTGAGANVLTFGAGSRLTVL.

The chain uses TRBV20-1 and TRBJ1-2; D gene ambiguous. V gave up 6 bases and J gave up 5 bases, with 7 bases separating them. The CDR3 extends over 10 amino acids. Germline V gives CDR1 DFQATT, CDR2 SNEGSKA (reference sequence). This CDR3 reads CSASTYGYTF. The CDR3 DNA is TGCAGTGCCTCGACATATGGCTACACCTTC.

The rearrangement links TRBV9 to TRBJ2-1; 15 positions agree with TRBD2. Germline CDR1 reads SGDLS; CDR2 reads YYNGEE. This CDR3 comprises 16 residues. The V segment lost 3 bases and the J segment 9 bases; nucleotides outside the gene matches: 7. The CDR3 loop is CASSAGGLAGGGEQFF. CDR3 sequence (DNA): TGTGCCAGCAGCGCCGGGGGACTAGCGGGAGGCGGTGAGCAGTTCTTC.

The rearrangement joins TRBV6-1 to TRBJ1-5; the D gene is possibly TRBD1 (6 bases). Germline V gene lookup returns CDR1 MNHNS and CDR2 SASEGT. Trimming stripped 8 bases from V and 7 bases from J, with 12 bases between. CDR3 length equals 12 residues. CDR3 loop: CASGLRGQPQHF. CDR3 in DNA: TGTGCCAGCGGTCTAAGGGGGCAGCCCCAGCATTTT.

The chain is built from TRBV27 and TRBJ2-1; weak D call: TRBD1 (6 bases). The V gene's germline CDR1 is MNHEY and CDR2 SMNVEV (reference sequence). CDR3 length: 12 residues. Trimming pared 10 bases from V and 4 bases from J, leaving 11 bases between. In nucleotides, the CDR3 is TGTGCCACCTCAGGGGCATACAATGAGCAGTTCTTC. This codes for CATSGAYNEQFF.

The rearrangement links TRBV15 to TRBJ2-4, with TRBD1 matching over 8 bases. The junction had 4 bases not matched to a gene; V was cut back by 0 bases and J by 6 bases. The germline V gene has CDR1 LNHNV and CDR2 YYDKDF (reference sequence). The CDR3 length is 15 residues. The CDR3 coding sequence is TGTGCCACCAGCAGAGATACAGGGGGAGTAAACATTCAGTACTTC. Translated: CATSRDTGGVNIQYF.

Notes on this clone: The limits of the CDR3 on the DNA are not certain, so only TCRdb's listed CDR3 is given. The chain has TRBV28 and TRBJ2-3; the table's D call, TRBD1, has no DNA check behind it. The CDR3 spans 15 amino acids, including both terminal residues. Germline lookup yields CDR1 MDHEN and CDR2 SYDVKM. The CDR3: CASSFGTGITTREYF.

The V gene is TRBV4-2, the J gene TRBJ1-4; D unresolved. This CDR3 comprises 17 residues. V lost 1 base and J lost 10, with 22 bases in between. Germline-derived CDR1 and CDR2 are LGHNA and YNFKEQ. CDR3 DNA: TGTGCCAGCAGCCAAGTGAATGGTATCAGTGGAGATCGAAAACTGTTTTTT. It specifies CASSQVNGISGDRKLFF.

The chain joins TRBV5-1 to TRBJ2-3, with D unclear. The CDR3 is made up of 14 amino acids. Germline V gene lookup returns CDR1 SGHRS and CDR2 YFSETQ. Trimming removed 2 bases at V and 0 bases at J, with 7 bases between. CDR3 loop: CASSLGESTDTQYF. The CDR3 nucleotides read TGCGCCAGCAGCTTAGGAGAGAGCACAGATACGCAGTATTTT. The full variable domain, with the rest looked up from reference TRBV5-1 and TRBJ2-3, is KAGVTQTPRYLIKTRGQQVTLSCSPISGHRSVSWYQQTPGQGLQFLFEYFSETQRNKGNFPGRFSGRQFSNSRSEMNVSTLELGDSALYLCASSLGESTDTQYFGPGTRLTVL.